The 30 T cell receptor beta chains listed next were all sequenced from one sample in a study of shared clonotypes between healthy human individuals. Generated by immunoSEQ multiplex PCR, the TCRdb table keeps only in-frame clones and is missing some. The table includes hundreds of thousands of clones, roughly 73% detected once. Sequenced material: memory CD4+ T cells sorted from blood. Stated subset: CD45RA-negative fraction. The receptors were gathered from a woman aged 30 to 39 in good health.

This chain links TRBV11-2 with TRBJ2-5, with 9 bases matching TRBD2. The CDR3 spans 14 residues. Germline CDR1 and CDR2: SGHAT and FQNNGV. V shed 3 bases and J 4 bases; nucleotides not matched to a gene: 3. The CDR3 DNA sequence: TGTGCCAGCAGCTTGGGGACTAGCCTAGAGACCCAGTACTTC. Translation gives CASSLGTSLETQYF.

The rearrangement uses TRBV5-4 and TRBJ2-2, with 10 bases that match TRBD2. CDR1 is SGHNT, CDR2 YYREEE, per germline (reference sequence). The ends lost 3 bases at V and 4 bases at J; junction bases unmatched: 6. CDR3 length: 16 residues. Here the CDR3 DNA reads TGTGCCAGCAGCTCAGCGGGAGGGCCGAGCACCGGGGAGCTGTTTTTT. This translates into CASSSAGGPSTGELFF.

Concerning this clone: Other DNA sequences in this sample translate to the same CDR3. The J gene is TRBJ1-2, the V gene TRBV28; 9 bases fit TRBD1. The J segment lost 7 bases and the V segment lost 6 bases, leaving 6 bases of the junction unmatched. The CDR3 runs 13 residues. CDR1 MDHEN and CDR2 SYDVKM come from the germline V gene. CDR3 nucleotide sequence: TGTGCCAGCAGGCTACAGGGGGCTGGTGGCTACACCTTC. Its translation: CASRLQGAGGYTF.

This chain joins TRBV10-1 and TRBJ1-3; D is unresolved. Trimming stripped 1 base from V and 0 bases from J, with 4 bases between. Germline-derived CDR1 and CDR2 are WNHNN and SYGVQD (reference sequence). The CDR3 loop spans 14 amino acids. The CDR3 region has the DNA TGCGCCAGCAGTGAGTGGTCCTCTGGAAACACCATATATTTT. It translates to CASSEWSSGNTIYF.

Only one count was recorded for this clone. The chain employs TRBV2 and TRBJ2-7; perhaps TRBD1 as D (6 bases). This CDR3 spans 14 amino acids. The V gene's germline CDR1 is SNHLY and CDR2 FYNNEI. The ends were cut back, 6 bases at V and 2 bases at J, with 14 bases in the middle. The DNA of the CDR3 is TGTGCCAGCAGAAGACAGGTTCGAACCTACGAGCAGTACTTC. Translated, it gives CASRRQVRTYEQYF.

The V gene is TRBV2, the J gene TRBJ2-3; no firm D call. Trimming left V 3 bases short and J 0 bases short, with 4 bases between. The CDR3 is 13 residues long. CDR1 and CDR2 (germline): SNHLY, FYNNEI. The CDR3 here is CASSDYSTDTQYF. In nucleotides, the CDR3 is TGTGCCAGCAGTGATTATAGCACAGATACGCAGTATTTT.

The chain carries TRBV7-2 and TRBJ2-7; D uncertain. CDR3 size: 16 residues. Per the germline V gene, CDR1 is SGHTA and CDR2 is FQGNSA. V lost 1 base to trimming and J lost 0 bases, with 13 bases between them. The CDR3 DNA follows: TGTGCCAGCAGCTTAGGTTTAGGGCGCAGCTCCTACGAGCAGTACTTC. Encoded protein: CASSLGLGRSSYEQYF.

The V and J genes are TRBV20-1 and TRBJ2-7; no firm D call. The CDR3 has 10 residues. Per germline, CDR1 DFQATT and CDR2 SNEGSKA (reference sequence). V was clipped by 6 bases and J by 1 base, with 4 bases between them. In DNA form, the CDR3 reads TGCAGTGCCCGTTCCTACGAGCAGTACTTC. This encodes CSARSYEQYF.

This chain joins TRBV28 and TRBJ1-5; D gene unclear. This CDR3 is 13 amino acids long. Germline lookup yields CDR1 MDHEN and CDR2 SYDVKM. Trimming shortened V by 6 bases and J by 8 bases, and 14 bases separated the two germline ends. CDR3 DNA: TGTGCCAGCAGGCAAGGTGGGCTGGAGCCCCAGCATTTT. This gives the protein CASRQGGLEPQHF.

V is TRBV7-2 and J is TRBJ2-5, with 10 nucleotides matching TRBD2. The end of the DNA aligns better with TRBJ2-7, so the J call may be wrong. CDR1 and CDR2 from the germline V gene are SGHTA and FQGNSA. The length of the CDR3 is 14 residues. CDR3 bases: TGTGCCAGCAGCTGGACTAGCGGTAACTACGAGCAGTACTTC. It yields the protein CASSWTSGNYEQYF.

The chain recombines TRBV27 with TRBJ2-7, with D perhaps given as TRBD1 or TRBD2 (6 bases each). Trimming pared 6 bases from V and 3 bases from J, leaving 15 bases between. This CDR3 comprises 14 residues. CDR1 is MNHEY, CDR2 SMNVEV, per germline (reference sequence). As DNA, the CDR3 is TGTGCCAGCAGGAGGGGGGAACCCATCTACGAGCAGTACTTC. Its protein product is CASRRGEPIYEQYF.

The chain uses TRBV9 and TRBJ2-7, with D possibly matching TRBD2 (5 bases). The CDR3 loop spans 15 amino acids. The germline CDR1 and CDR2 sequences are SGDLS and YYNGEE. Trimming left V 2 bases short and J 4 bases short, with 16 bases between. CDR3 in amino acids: CASSVEDQPHYEQYF. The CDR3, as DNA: TGTGCCAGCAGCGTGGAGGACCAGCCCCATTACGAGCAGTACTTC. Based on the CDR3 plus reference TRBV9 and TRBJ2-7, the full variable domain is DSGVTQTPKHLITATGQRVTLRCSPRSGDLSVYWYQQSLDQGLQFLIQYYNGEERAKGNILERFSAQQFPDLHSELNLSSLELGDSALYFCASSVEDQPHYEQYFGPGTRLTVT.

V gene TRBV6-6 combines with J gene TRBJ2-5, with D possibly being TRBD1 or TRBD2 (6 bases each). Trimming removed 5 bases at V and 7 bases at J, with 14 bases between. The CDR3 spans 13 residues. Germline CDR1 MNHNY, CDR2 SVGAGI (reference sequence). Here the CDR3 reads CASSLPGARTQYF. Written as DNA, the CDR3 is TGTGCCAGCAGTCTGCCGGGGGCCCGGACCCAGTACTTC.

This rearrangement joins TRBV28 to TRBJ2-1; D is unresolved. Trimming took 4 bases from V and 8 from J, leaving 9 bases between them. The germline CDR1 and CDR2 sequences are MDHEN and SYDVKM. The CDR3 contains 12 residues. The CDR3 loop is CASSSALHEQFF. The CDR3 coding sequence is TGTGCCAGCAGTTCCGCGCTCCATGAGCAGTTCTTC.

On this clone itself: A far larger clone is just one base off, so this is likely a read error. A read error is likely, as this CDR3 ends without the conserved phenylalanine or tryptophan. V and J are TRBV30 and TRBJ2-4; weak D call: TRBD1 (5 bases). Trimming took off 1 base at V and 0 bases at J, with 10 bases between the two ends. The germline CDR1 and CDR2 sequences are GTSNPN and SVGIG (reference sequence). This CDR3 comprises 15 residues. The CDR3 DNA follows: TGTGCCTGGAGTGGTAACAGGAAAGCCAAAAACATTCAGTACCTC. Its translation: CAWSGNRKAKNIQYL.

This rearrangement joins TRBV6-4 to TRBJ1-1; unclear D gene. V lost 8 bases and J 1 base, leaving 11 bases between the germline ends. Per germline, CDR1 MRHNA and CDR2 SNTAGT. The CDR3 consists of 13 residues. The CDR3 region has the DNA TGTGCCAGCCAACAAGAGGAGAACACTGAAGCTTTCTTT. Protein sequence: CASQQEENTEAFF.

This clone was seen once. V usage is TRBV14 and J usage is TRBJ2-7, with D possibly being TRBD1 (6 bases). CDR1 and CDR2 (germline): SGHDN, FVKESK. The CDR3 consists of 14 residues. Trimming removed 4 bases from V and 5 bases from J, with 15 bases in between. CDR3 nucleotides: TGTGCCAGCAGCCCGGCCACAGGGTCTGACGAGCAGTACTTC. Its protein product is CASSPATGSDEQYF.

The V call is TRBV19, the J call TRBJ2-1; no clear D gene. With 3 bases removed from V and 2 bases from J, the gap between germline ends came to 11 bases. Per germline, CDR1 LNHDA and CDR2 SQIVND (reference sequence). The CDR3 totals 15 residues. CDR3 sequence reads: CASSMVGSTYNEQFF. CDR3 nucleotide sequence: TGTGCCAGTAGTATGGTGGGATCAACCTACAATGAGCAGTTCTTC.

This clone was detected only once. In DNA, the CDR3 is TGTGCCAGCAGGCCACCGGAGGGAAACGAGCAGTACTTC. This translates into CASRPPEGNEQYF. The chain has TRBV28 and TRBJ2-7; D perhaps matches TRBD2 (6 bases). Germline V gene sequence: CDR1 MDHEN, CDR2 SYDVKM. V was trimmed by 6 bases and J by 5 bases, leaving 14 bases between them. This CDR3 comprises 13 residues.

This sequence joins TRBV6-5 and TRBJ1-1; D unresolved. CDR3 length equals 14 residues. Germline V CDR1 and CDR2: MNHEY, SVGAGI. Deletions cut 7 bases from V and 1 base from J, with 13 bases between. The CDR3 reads CASTSIGPNTEAFF. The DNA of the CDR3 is TGTGCCAGCACTTCAATAGGACCGAACACTGAAGCTTTCTTT.

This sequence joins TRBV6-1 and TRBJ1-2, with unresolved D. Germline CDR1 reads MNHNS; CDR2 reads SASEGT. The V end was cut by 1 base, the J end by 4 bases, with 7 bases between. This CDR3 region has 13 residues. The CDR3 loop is CASSEVPIYGYTF. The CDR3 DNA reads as TGTGCCAGCAGTGAAGTCCCCATCTATGGCTACACCTTC.

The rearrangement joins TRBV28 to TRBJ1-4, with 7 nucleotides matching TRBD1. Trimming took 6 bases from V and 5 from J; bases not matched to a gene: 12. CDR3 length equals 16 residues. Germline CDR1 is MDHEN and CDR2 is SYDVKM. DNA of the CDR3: TGTGCCAGCAGAAAACCCCCCTACAGGGGCAATGAAAAACTGTTTTTT. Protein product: CASRKPPYRGNEKLFF.

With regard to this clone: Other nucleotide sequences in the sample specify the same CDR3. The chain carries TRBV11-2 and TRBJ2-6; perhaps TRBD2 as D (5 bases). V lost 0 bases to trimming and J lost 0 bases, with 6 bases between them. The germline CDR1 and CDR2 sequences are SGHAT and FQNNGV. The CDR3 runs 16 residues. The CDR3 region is CASSLDGSSGANVLTF. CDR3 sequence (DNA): TGTGCCAGCAGCTTAGATGGGAGCTCTGGGGCCAACGTCCTGACTTTC.

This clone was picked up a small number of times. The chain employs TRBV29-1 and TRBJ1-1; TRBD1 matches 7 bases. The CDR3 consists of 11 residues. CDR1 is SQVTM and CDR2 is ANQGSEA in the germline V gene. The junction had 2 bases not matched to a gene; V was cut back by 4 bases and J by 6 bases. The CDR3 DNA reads TGCAGCGTTGTAGGGGGCCCTGAAGCTTTCTTT. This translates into CSVVGGPEAFF.

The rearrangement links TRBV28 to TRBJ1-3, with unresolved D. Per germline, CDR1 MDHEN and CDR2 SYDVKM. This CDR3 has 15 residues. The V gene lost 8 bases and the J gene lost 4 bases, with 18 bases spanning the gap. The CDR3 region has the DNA TGTGCCAGCTCCCTGGGAGGGCATCGCGGAAACACCATATATTTT. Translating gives CASSLGGHRGNTIYF.

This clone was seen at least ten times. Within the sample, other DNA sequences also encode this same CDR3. The CDR3 DNA reads as TGTGCCAGTAGTATCGGCAGGGCTGGGGGTCAGCCCCAGCATTTT. It specifies CASSIGRAGGQPQHF. The chain couples TRBV19 to TRBJ1-5, with D possibly matching TRBD1 (5 bases). The CDR3 covers 15 residues. V was trimmed by 3 bases and J by 6 bases, leaving 15 bases between them. The germline V gene encodes CDR1 LNHDA and CDR2 SQIVND (reference sequence).

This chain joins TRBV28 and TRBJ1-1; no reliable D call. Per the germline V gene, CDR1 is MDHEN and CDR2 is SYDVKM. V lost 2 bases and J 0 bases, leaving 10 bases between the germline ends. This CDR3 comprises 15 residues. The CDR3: CASSLLSVMNTEAFF. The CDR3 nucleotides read TGTGCCAGCAGTTTACTATCCGTCATGAACACTGAAGCTTTCTTT.

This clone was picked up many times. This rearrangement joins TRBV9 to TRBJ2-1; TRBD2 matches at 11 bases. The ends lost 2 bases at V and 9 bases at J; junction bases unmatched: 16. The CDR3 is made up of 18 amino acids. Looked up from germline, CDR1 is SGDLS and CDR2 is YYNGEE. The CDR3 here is CASSVTLAGELFLSEQFF. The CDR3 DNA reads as TGTGCCAGCAGCGTCACACTAGCGGGAGAGTTATTTTTGAGTGAGCAGTTCTTC. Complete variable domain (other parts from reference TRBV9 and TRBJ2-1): DSGVTQTPKHLITATGQRVTLRCSPRSGDLSVYWYQQSLDQGLQFLIQYYNGEERAKGNILERFSAQQFPDLHSELNLSSLELGDSALYFCASSVTLAGELFLSEQFFGPGTRLTVL.

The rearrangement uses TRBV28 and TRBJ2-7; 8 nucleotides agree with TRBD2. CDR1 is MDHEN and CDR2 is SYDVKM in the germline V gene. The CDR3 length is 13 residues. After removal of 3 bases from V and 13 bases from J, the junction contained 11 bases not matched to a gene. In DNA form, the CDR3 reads TGTGCCAGCAGTTTCATCCCCCGGGAGGGCTATTACTTC. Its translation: CASSFIPREGYYF.

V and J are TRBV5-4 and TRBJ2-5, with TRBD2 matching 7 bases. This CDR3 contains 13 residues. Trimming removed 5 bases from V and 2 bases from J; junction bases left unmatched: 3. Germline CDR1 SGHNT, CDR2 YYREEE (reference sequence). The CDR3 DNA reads TGTGCCAGCAGATTACTAGCGCAAGAGACCCAGTACTTC. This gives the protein CASRLLAQETQYF.